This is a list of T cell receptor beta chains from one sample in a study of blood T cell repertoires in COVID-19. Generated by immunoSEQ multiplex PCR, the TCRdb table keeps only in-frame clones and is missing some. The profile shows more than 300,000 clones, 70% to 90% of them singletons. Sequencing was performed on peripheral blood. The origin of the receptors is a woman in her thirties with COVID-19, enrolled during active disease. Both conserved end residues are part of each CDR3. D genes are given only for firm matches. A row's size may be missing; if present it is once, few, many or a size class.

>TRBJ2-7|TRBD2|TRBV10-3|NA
TGTGCCATCACGGCGGGAGAGAGTGAGCAGTACTTC
CAITAGESEQYF
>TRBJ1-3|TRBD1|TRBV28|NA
TGTGCCAGCAGCTCGCCCACAGGGGGCGAGGGAAACACCATATATTTT
CASSSPTGGEGNTIYF
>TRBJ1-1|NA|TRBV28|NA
TGTGCCAGCAGCCCCGCAACGGGGCGGGACTCTAACACTGAAGCTTTCTTT
CASSPATGRDSNTEAFF
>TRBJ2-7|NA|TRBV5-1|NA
TGCGCCAGCAGCCCGTGGGTCGGGAGACGCGACGAGCAGTACTTC
CASSPWVGRRDEQYF
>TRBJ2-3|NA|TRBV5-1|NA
TGCGCCAGCAGCGGCCCTACAGATACGCAGTATTTT
CASSGPTDTQYF
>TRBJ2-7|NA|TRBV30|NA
TGTGCCTGGAGTGTACTAGACGAGCAGTACTTC
CAWSVLDEQYF
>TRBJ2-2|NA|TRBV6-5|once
TGTGCCAGCAGCCGGACCGGGGAGCTGTTTTTT
CASSRTGELFF
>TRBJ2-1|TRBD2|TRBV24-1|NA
TGTGCCACCAGTGATCGGACTAGCGCTTACAATGAGCAGTTCTTC
CATSDRTSAYNEQFF
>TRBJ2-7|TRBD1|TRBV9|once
TGTGCCAGCAGCGGGGGACAGATCTCCGGCGAGCAGTACTTC
CASSGGQISGEQYF
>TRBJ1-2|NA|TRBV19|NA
TGTGCCAGTAGTATCTACCAGAGGGAGAATGGCTACACCTTC
CASSIYQRENGYTF
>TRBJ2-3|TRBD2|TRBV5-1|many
TGCGCCAGCAGCTCACCGAGCGGGAGGTTTGAAGGGAGGACTAGCACAGATACGCAGTATTTT
CASSSPSGRFEGRTSTDTQYF
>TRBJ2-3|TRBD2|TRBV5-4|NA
TGTGCCAGCAGCCCAACTAGCGGGAGGGCAACAGATACGCAGTATTTT
CASSPTSGRATDTQYF
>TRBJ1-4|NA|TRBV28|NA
TGTGCCAGCAGTTTGACCGAACAGGAAAAACTGTTTTTT
CASSLTEQEKLFF
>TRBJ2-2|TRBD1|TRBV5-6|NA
TGTGCCAGCAGCCGCCCGACAGGGGATTTCTTTAACACCGGGGAGCTGTTTTTT
CASSRPTGDFFNTGELFF
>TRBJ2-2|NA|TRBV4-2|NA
TGTGCCAGCAGCCAAGATTCAGGATACACCGGGGAGCTGTTTTTT
CASSQDSGYTGELFF
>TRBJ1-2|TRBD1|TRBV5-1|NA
TGCGCCAGCAGCCCCGGGACAGATAACTATGGCTACACCTTC
CASSPGTDNYGYTF
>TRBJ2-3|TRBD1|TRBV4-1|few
TGCGCCAGCAGCCAAGTCAGGACAGGAGCCTCCCGTAAGGATACGCAGTATTTT
CASSQVRTGASRKDTQYF
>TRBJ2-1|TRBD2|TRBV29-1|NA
TGCAGCGTCGGGACTAGCGGAAACTACAATGAGCAGTTCTTC
CSVGTSGNYNEQFF
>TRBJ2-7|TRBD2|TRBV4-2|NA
TGTGCCAGCAGCCAAGAACTCTCGGATCCCTCGCGGGGGTTCGAGCAGTACTTC
CASSQELSDPSRGFEQYF
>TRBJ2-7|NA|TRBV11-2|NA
TGTGCCAGCAGCCCACTTCTCGAGCAGTACTTC
CASSPLLEQYF
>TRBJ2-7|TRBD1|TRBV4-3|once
TGCGCCAGCAGCCGGATCCGGGACAGGGGTTACGAGCAGTACTTC
CASSRIRDRGYEQYF
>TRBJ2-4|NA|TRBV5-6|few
TGTGCCAGCAGCTTCATACAGGGAGACAAAAACATTCAGTACTTC
CASSFIQGDKNIQYF
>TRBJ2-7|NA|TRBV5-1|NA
TGCGCCAGCAGTTTACCCGAGGGGACCCGCGGGGACGAGCAGTACTTC
CASSLPEGTRGDEQYF
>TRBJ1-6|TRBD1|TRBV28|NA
TGTGCCAGCAGTCCAACAGGGGCCCATAATTCACCCCTCCACTTT
CASSPTGAHNSPLHF
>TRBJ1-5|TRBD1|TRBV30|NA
TGTGCCTGGAGTTCCGTTGGACAGGGGTTCCTACCCCAGCATTTT
CAWSSVGQGFLPQHF
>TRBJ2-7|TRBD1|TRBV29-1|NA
TGCAGCGCCGGACAGGGGCTGACCTACGAGCAGTACTTC
CSAGQGLTYEQYF
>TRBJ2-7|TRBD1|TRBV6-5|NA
TGTGCCAGCAGACCCCAGGGGGCAGGGGAGCAGTACTTC
CASRPQGAGEQYF
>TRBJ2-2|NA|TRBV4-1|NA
TGCGCCAGCAGCCAAGAACTGGCGGTACGCGGGGAGCTGTTTTTT
CASSQELAVRGELFF